The source of this TCR beta chain is a study of Ad26.COV2.S vaccination and SARS-CoV-2 variants. Assay: immunoSEQ multiplex PCR; the TCRdb copy retains only in-frame clones and omits some. The sample includes approximately 400,000 clones, 85% of them seen just once. Study-wide findings and caveats: CD8+ and CD4+ T cells specific for spike reportedly responded with substantial breadth after vaccination.

Germline V gene data show CDR1 as GTSNPN and CDR2 as SVGIG (reference sequence). The V end lost 0 bases, the J end lost 0 bases, and 9 bases lay between the germline ends. This CDR3 comprises 15 residues. Treatment here: over 15 received Ad26.COV2.S at low or high dose, single or two shots; roughly five received placebo; per-sample allocation not given. Sample collection was performed on day 63 after the first vaccine or placebo injection. Donor was an adult aged 18-55 years in Boston. Concerning this clone: Its antigen is as yet unknown.

This clonotype was obtained from a person aged 18-60 years who received the Ad26.COV2.S COVID-19 vaccine or a placebo. The material was peripheral blood, obtained in a trial of Ad26.COV2.S vaccine versus placebo. The chain joins TRBV30 to TRBJ2-1; no clear D. CDR3: CAWSVLHSSYNEQFF. CDR3 sequence (DNA): TGTGCCTGGAGTGTACTACATTCCTCCTACAATGAGCAGTTCTTC.